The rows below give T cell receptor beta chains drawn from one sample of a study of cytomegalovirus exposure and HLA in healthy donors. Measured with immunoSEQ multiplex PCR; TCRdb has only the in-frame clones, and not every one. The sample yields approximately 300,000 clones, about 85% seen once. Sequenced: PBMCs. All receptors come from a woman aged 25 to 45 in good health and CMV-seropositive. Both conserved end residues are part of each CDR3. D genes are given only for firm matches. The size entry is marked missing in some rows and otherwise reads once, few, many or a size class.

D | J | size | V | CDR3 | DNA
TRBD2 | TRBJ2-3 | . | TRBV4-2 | CASSSSGGGAGADTQYF | TGTGCCAGCAGCTCTAGCGGGGGGGGCGCGGGAGCAGATACGCAGTATTTT
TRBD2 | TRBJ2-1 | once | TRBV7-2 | CASRPSGYNEQFF | TGTGCCAGCAGGCCTAGCGGCTACAATGAGCAGTTCTTC
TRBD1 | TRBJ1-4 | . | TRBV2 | CASSEATGTNEKLFF | TGTGCCAGCAGTGAAGCGACAGGGACTAATGAAAAACTGTTTTTT
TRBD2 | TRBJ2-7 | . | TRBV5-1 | CASGWGTSGIYEQYF | TGCGCCAGCGGTTGGGGCACTAGCGGGATATACGAGCAGTACTTC
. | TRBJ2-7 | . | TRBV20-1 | CSAPERYEQYF | TGCAGTGCCCCCGAGCGGTACGAGCAGTACTTC
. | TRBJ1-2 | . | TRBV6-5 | CASSYAGSHYGYTF | TGTGCCAGCAGTTACGCTGGCAGCCACTATGGCTACACCTTC
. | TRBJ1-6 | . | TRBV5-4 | CASSLITDSPLHF | TGTGCCAGCAGCTTGATTACGGATTCACCCCTCCACTTT
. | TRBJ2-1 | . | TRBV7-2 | CASSSGGLADNARKQFF | TGTGCCAGCAGCTCCGGGGGGCTAGCGGATAATGCCCGTAAGCAGTTCTTC
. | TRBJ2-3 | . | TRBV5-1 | CASRGWQGTSTDTQYF | TGCGCCAGCAGAGGATGGCAGGGAACTAGCACAGATACGCAGTATTTT
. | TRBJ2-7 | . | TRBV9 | CASSVESPQPYEQYF | TGTGCCAGCAGCGTAGAATCCCCTCAACCCTACGAGCAGTACTTC
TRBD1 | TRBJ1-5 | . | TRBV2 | CASGRQGNQPQHF | TGTGCCAGCGGCCGACAGGGGAATCAGCCCCAGCATTTT
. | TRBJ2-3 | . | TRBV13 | CASSPQALSDTQYF | TGTGCCAGCAGCCCCCAGGCATTATCAGATACGCAGTATTTT
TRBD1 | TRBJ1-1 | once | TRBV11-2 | CASSSGQEMNTEAFF | TGTGCCAGCAGCTCGGGACAGGAAATGAACACTGAAGCTTTCTTT
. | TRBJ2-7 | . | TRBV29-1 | CSVVLDYYEQYF | TGCAGCGTTGTATTAGATTACTACGAGCAGTACTTC
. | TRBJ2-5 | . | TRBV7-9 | CASSLVVGYQETQYF | TGTGCCAGCAGCTTAGTCGTAGGGTACCAAGAGACCCAGTACTTC
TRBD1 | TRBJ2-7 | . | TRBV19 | CASSQGAWNEQYF | TGTGCCAGTAGTCAGGGGGCTTGGAACGAGCAGTACTTC
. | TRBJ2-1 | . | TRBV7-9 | CASSSSDAYVFF | TGTGCCAGCAGCTCATCCGATGCGTATGTTTTCTTC
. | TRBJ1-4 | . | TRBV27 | CASSLFGGTQLTNEKLFF | TGTGCCAGCAGTTTGTTTGGAGGGACACAACTAACAAATGAAAAACTGTTTTTT
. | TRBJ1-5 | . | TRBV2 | CASTPGRINQPQHF | TGTGCCAGCACCCCGGGACGGATCAATCAGCCCCAGCATTTT
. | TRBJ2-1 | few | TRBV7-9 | CASSRDLLHNEQFF | TGTGCCAGCAGCCGGGACTTATTGCACAATGAGCAGTTCTTC
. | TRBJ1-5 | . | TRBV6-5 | CASGLPGQPQHF | TGTGCCAGCGGGCTCCCGGGGCAGCCCCAGCATTTT
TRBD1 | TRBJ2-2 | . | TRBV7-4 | CASSIRTGFSIPNTGELFF | TGTGCCAGCAGCATCCGGACAGGGTTCAGTATACCGAACACCGGGGAGCTGTTTTTT
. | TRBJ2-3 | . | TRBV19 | CASSIRVRFEDTQYF | TGTGCCAGTAGTATCAGGGTCAGGTTTGAAGATACGCAGTATTTT
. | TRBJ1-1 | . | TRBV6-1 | CASSYQGEAFF | TGTGCCAGCAGTTACCAGGGAGAAGCTTTCTTT
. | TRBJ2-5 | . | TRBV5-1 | CASSLQGLETQYF | TGCGCCAGCAGCTTGCAGGGGTTGGAGACCCAGTACTTC
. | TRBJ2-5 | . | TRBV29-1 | CSVDHLLGLQETQYF | TGCAGCGTTGATCACCTCCTAGGTCTCCAAGAGACCCAGTACTTC
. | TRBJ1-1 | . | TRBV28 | CASSPIPPGRLEAFF | TGTGCCAGCAGTCCTATACCTCCGGGAAGGCTTGAAGCTTTCTTT
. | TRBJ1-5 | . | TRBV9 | CASSAGGGKQPQHF | TGTGCCAGCAGCGCCGGGGGAGGGAAACAGCCCCAGCATTTT
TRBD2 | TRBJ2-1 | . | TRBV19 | CASSIYGRGAYNEQFF | TGTGCCAGTAGTATATATGGGCGGGGGGCCTACAATGAGCAGTTCTTC
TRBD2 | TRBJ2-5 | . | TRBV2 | CASGTSGLQETQYF | TGTGCCAGTGGGACTAGCGGCCTTCAAGAGACCCAGTACTTC
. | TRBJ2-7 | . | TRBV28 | CASSLPQGSAYEQYF | TGTGCCAGCAGTTTGCCCCAGGGGTCTGCTTACGAGCAGTACTTC
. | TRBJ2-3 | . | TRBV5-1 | CASSLASGRDTQYF | TGCGCCAGCAGCTTGGCCTCAGGCCGAGATACGCAGTATTTT
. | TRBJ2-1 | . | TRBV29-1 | CSVSDQGKQFF | TGCAGCGTCTCGGACCAGGGGAAGCAGTTCTTC
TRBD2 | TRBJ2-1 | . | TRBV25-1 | CASSAISGSGGNEQFF | TGTGCCAGCAGTGCAATTAGCGGGAGTGGGGGCAATGAGCAGTTCTTC
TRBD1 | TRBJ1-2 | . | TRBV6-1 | CASDQGVGYGYTF | TGTGCCAGCGATCAGGGGGTTGGCTATGGCTACACCTTC
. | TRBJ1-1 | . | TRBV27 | CASKTGGNTEAFF | TGTGCCAGCAAGACGGGGGGGAACACTGAAGCTTTCTTT
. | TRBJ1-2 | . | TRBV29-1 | CSVGGSRGDDYGYTF | TGCAGCGTTGGTGGGTCTAGGGGGGACGACTATGGCTACACCTTC
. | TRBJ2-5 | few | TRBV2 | CASSEYTTGETQYF | TGTGCCAGCAGTGAATACACGACAGGAGAGACCCAGTACTTC
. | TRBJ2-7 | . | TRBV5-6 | CASSSRYEQYF | TGTGCCAGCAGCTCGAGGTACGAGCAGTACTTC
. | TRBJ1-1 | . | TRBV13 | CASSFQVTEAFF | TGTGCCAGCAGCTTTCAGGTAACTGAAGCTTTCTTT
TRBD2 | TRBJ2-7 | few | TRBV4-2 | CASSQDAGDYEQYF | TGTGCCAGCAGCCAAGATGCGGGAGATTACGAGCAGTACTTC
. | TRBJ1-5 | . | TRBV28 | CASSIKLGVIQPQHF | TGTGCCAGCAGCATTAAACTGGGAGTGATTCAGCCCCAGCATTTT
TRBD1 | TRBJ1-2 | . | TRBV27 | CASSSTGRAYGYTF | TGTGCCAGCAGTTCGACAGGGAGGGCCTATGGCTACACCTTC
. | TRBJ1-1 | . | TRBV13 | CASSSRGTTEAFF | TGTGCCAGCAGCTCGAGGGGAACCACTGAAGCTTTCTTT
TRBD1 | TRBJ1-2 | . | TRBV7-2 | CASSLDVARGSPYGYTF | TGTGCCAGCAGCTTAGATGTAGCCAGGGGGTCCCCCTATGGCTACACCTTC
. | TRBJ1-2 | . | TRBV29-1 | CSVEEIHNYGYTF | TGCAGCGTTGAAGAGATACATAACTATGGCTACACCTTC
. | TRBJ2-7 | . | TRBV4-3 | CASSQADPSYEQYF | TGCGCCAGCAGCCAAGCGGACCCTTCCTACGAGCAGTACTTC
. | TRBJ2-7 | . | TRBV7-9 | CASSFTREQYF | TGTGCCAGCAGCTTCACGAGGGAGCAGTACTTC
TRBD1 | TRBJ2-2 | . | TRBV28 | CASSFRQGATGELFF | TGTGCCAGCAGTTTCCGACAGGGGGCAACCGGGGAGCTGTTTTTT
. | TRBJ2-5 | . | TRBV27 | CASSEVAWIIVDETQYF | TGTGCCAGCAGTGAGGTGGCTTGGATCATCGTCGACGAGACCCAGTACTTC
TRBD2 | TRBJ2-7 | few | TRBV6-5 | CASTSGGSSYEQYF | TGTGCCAGCACTAGCGGGGGGAGCTCCTACGAGCAGTACTTC
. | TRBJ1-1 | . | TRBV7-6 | CASSLPAPGMNTEAFF | TGTGCCAGCAGCTTACCCGCGCCAGGGATGAACACTGAAGCTTTCTTT
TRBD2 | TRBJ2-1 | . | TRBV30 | CAWRELAGPQGNEQFF | TGTGCCTGGCGGGAACTAGCGGGGCCCCAGGGCAATGAGCAGTTCTTC
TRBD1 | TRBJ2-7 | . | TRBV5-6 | CASRGWDRGTYEQYF | TGTGCCAGCAGGGGTTGGGACAGGGGGACCTACGAGCAGTACTTC
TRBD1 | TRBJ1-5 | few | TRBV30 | CAWSQTGNQPQHF | TGTGCCTGGAGTCAGACAGGGAATCAGCCCCAGCATTTT
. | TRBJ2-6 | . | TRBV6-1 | CASSEAPGTGANVLTF | TGTGCCAGCAGTGAAGCTCCTGGGACTGGGGCCAACGTCCTGACTTTC
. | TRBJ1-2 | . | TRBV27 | CASSLGPNYGYTF | TGTGCCAGCAGTTTGGGTCCGAACTATGGCTACACCTTC
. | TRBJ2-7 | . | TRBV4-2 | CASSQAMGQSYEQYF | TGTGCCAGCAGCCAAGCAATGGGGCAATCCTACGAGCAGTACTTC